Below are 5 T cell receptor beta chains sequenced from a single sample in a study of cytomegalovirus exposure and HLA in healthy donors. The study ran its PCR with 60 Vbeta and 13 Jbeta primers. Generated by immunoSEQ multiplex PCR, the TCRdb table keeps only in-frame clones and is missing some. This table has around 99,000 clones, around four fifths appearing once. Sequencing input: PBMCs. The receptor source for this set is a woman in her forties or fifties in good health and CMV-seropositive.

This clone was recorded a few times. This chain connects TRBV19 to TRBJ2-7, with 13 positions matching TRBD2. The V gene end was trimmed by 9 bases and the J gene end by 6 bases; junction bases not matched to a gene: 5. The CDR3 is 13 residues long. Germline V CDR1 and CDR2: LNHDA, SQIVND (reference sequence). In DNA, the CDR3 is TGTGCCAGCCGACTAGCGGGAGGTGTCGAGCAGTACTTC. Its translation: CASRLAGGVEQYF.

The chain is built from TRBV9 and TRBJ2-1; 9 bases align to TRBD2. Germline trimming cut 3 bases from V and 2 bases from J; bases unmatched to any gene: 3. Germline V lookup: CDR1 SGDLS, CDR2 YYNGEE. The CDR3 loop spans 15 amino acids. The CDR3 sequence is CASSGLAGTYNEQFF. As DNA, the CDR3 is TGTGCCAGCAGCGGGCTAGCGGGGACCTACAATGAGCAGTTCTTC. The variable domain in full, completed from reference TRBV9 and TRBJ2-1, reads DSGVTQTPKHLITATGQRVTLRCSPRSGDLSVYWYQQSLDQGLQFLIQYYNGEERAKGNILERFSAQQFPDLHSELNLSSLELGDSALYFCASSGLAGTYNEQFFGPGTRLTVL.

Only a few counts were recorded for this clone. The genes are TRBV19 and TRBJ1-5, with no clear D. The length of the CDR3 is 12 residues. Looked up from germline, CDR1 is LNHDA and CDR2 is SQIVND (reference sequence). Trimming shortened V by 6 bases and J by 5 bases, and 8 bases separated the two germline ends. Here the CDR3 DNA reads TGTGCCAGTAGACAGATGCATCAGCCCCAGCATTTT. This translates into CASRQMHQPQHF.

The chain combines TRBV6-5 with TRBJ2-7, with 9 bases identical to TRBD2. Germline CDR1 and CDR2: MNHEY and SVGAGI. The CDR3 extends over 15 amino acids. The V and J ends lost 6 bases and 0 bases, in that order; junction bases with no gene match: 6. The CDR3 coding sequence is TGTGCCAGCAGCGAGATAGCGGGAGTCTCCTACGAGCAGTACTTC. Translation gives CASSEIAGVSYEQYF.

The chain recombines TRBV5-1 with TRBJ2-5; tentative D call: TRBD2 (6 bases). The CDR3 loop spans 14 amino acids. Deletions cut 0 bases from V and 4 bases from J, with 10 bases between. CDR1 and CDR2 from the germline V gene are SGHRS and YFSETQ. For the CDR3, the DNA is TGCGCCAGCAGCTTGGTACGGGGGACAGAGACCCAGTACTTC. Translation gives CASSLVRGTETQYF.